Following are 7 T cell receptor beta chains from one sample sequenced in a study of T cell responses to AZD1222 COVID-19 vaccine. Only in-frame clones appear in the TCRdb table, and some are missing; sequencing was by immunoSEQ multiplex PCR. The top ten clones hold approximately 5.5% of a sample with tens of thousands of clones, approximately 85% of them seen once. The sequencing used peripheral blood, collected on day 0 of AZD1222 vaccination. The receptors derive from an adult in good health.

This clone was detected once. The gene calls are TRBV18 and TRBJ1-1; TRBD1 is a possible D gene (6 bases). Germline V gives CDR1 KGHSH, CDR2 LQKENI. The CDR3 length is 15 residues. Trimming removed 3 bases at V and 0 bases at J, with 11 bases between. CDR3 region: CASSPQDSLNTEAFF. The CDR3 nucleotides read TGTGCCAGCTCACCCCAGGACAGCCTGAACACTGAAGCTTTCTTT.

This chain links TRBV10-3 with TRBJ2-3; 8 bases are a match to TRBD2. The CDR3 sequence is 14 residues long. Unmatched junction bases numbered 5, after V lost 9 bases and J lost 0 bases. Germline V gives CDR1 ENHRY, CDR2 SYGVKD. The CDR3 DNA follows: TGTGCCATTCAGCGGGAGTCTAGCACAGATACGCAGTATTTT. Its protein is CAIQRESSTDTQYF.

This clone was found a few times. The J gene is TRBJ2-1, the V gene TRBV28; the D gene is possibly TRBD2 (6 bases). This CDR3 spans 15 amino acids. The ends were cut back, 4 bases at V and 5 bases at J, with 15 bases in the middle. CDR1 is MDHEN, CDR2 SYDVKM, per germline. The CDR3 DNA is TGTGCCAGCAGTTGGGCGGGACCTCGGGACAATGAGCAGTTCTTC. Protein sequence: CASSWAGPRDNEQFF.

The chain uses TRBV7-2 and TRBJ1-2; TRBD1 might be the D (5 bases). CDR1 and CDR2 (germline): SGHTA, FQGNSA. This CDR3 is built from 14 residues. Between the trimmed V and J ends, which lost 0 bases and 7 bases, there was a span of 12 bases. CDR3 protein: CASSLAGVRGGYTF. For the CDR3, the DNA is TGTGCCAGCAGCTTAGCAGGGGTCCGGGGTGGCTACACCTTC.

The V gene is TRBV6-5, the J gene TRBJ2-2; TRBD2 agrees at 9 bases. The CDR3 spans 16 residues. Germline V lookup: CDR1 MNHEY, CDR2 SVGAGI. The J segment lost 4 bases and the V segment lost 4 bases, leaving 7 bases of the junction unmatched. CDR3: CASSLPRAGGTGELFF. In DNA form, the CDR3 reads TGTGCCAGCAGTTTGCCGAGAGCGGGGGGCACCGGGGAGCTGTTTTTT.

The CDR3 region has the DNA TGTGCCAGCAGCCCCCGGGACGGTTACAATGAAAAACTGTTTTTT. As protein: CASSPRDGYNEKLFF. The rearrangement joins TRBV5-4 to TRBJ1-4; D is possibly TRBD1 (5 bases). V lost 4 bases to trimming and J lost 5 bases, with 15 bases between them. The germline V gene has CDR1 SGHNT and CDR2 YYREEE (reference sequence). The CDR3 runs to 15 residues. Combining the CDR3 with reference TRBV5-4 and TRBJ1-4 gives the whole variable domain ETGVTQSPTHLIKTRGQQVTLRCSSQSGHNTVSWYQQALGQGPQFIFQYYREEENGRGNFPPRFSGLQFPNYSSELNVNALELDDSALYLCASSPRDGYNEKLFFGSGTQLSVL.

This sequence joins TRBV7-6 and TRBJ2-3; no clear D. The CDR3 sequence is 14 residues long. The germline CDR1 and CDR2 sequences are SGHVS and FNYEAQ. Trimming took off 5 bases at V and 0 bases at J, with 9 bases between the two ends. CDR3 region: CASSPDPSTDTQYF. As DNA, the CDR3 is TGTGCCAGCAGCCCGGACCCGAGCACAGATACGCAGTATTTT.